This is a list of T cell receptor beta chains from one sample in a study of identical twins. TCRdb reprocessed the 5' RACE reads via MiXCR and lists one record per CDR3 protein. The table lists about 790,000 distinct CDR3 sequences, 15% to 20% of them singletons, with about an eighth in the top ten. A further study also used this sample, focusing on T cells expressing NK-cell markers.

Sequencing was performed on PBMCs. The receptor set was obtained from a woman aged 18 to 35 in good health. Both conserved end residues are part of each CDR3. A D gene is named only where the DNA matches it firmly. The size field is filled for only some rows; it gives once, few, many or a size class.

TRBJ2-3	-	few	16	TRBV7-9	TGTGCCAGCAGCTTAGGGGCAGGGATTTCTATGGATACGCAGTATTTT	CASSLGAGISMDTQYF
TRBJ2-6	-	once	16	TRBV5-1	TGCGCCAGCAGCTCCACTAGACTTTCTGGGGCCAACGTCCTGACTTTC	CASSSTRLSGANVLTF
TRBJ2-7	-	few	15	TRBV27	TGTGCCAGCAGTTTGACCAGGGCCGTTACCTACGAGCAGTACTTC	CASSLTRAVTYEQYF
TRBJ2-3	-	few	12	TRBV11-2	TGTGCCAGCGACCCCCAACAGGGAGCGCAGTATTTT	CASDPQQGAQYF
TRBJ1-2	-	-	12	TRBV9	TGTGCCAGCAGCGTGAACTTTGGGGGCTACACCTTC	CASSVNFGGYTF
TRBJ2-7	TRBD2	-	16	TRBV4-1	TGCGCCAGCAGCCCATATGCGGGAGGGGCTGGCAACGAGCAGTACTTC	CASSPYAGGAGNEQYF
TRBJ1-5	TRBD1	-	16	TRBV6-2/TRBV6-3	TGTGCCAGCAGTCAGAGCCCACAGGGCAGCAGGGGGGCCCAGCATTTT	CASSQSPQGSRGAQHF
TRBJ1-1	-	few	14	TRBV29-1	TGCAGCGTTGTAAACAAACCCACGAACACTGAAGCTTTCTTT	CSVVNKPTNTEAFF
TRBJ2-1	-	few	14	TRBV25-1	TGTGCCAGCAGCATTACTGGGACTCACAATGAGCAGTTCTTC	CASSITGTHNEQFF
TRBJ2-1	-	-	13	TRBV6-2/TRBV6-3	TGTGCCAGCAGTTACTGGCAGGGGAATGAGCAGTTCTTC	CASSYWQGNEQFF
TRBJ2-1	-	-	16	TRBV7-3	TGTGCCAGCAGCCCCCAACAGGGTCCCAGCTACAATGAGCAGTTCTTC	CASSPQQGPSYNEQFF
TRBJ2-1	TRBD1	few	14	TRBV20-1	TGCAGTGCTCCAAGAATGACAGGGAACGATGAGCAGTTCTTC	CSAPRMTGNDEQFF
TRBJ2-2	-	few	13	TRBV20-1	TGCAGTGCTAGTATGGGGAACACCGGGGAGCTGTTTTTT	CSASMGNTGELFF
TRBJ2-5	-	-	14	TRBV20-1	TGCAGTGCAAGCCGTGAGGGTGGGACGGAGACCCAGTACTTC	CSASREGGTETQYF
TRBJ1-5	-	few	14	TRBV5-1	TGCGCCAGCAGCCCGGGACCGATAGATCAGCCCCAGCATTTT	CASSPGPIDQPQHF
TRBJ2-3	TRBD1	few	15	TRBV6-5	TGTGCCAGCAGTTACTCCGGGACAGGCGCAGATACGCAGTATTTT	CASSYSGTGADTQYF
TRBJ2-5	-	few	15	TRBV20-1	TGCAGTGCTAGAGTTGCCGTCAAGTACCAAGAGACCCAGTACTTC	CSARVAVKYQETQYF
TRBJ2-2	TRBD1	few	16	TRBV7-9	TGTGCCAGCAGCTTAGCGGGGACAGGGAGTACCGGGGAGCTGTTTTTT	CASSLAGTGSTGELFF
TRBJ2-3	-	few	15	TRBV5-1	TGCGCCACCCACCGGGGCATACATCACACAGATACGCAGTATTTT	CATHRGIHHTDTQYF
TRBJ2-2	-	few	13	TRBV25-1	TGTGCCAGCAGTGCAAACAGGGCTGGGGAGCTGTTTTTT	CASSANRAGELFF
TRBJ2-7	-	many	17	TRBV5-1	TGCGCCAGCAGCTTGGCCAGTAACCGACAGGTATCCTACGAGCAGTACTTC	CASSLASNRQVSYEQYF
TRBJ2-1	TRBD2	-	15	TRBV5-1	TGCGCCAGCAGCCACAGCGGGGGGGCCATGAATGAGCAGTTCTTC	CASSHSGGAMNEQFF
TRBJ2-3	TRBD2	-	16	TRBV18	TGTGCCAGCTCACCATTGGCTAGCGGATTCACAGATACGCAGTATTTT	CASSPLASGFTDTQYF
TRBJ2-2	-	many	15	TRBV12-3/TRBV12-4	TGTGCCAGCAGTTTACGCGGGACCTACACCGGGGAGCTGTTTTTT	CASSLRGTYTGELFF
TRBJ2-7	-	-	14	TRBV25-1	TGTGCCAGCAGGGAACACCAAAGCTCCTACGAGCAGTACTTC	CASREHQSSYEQYF
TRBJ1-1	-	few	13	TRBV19	TGTGCCAGCAGCATTGGACAGAACACTGAAGCTTTCTTT	CASSIGQNTEAFF
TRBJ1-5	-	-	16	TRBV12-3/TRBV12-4	TGTGCCAGCACCCTCAGGTGGGGGGCAAGCAATCAGCCCCAGCATTTT	CASTLRWGASNQPQHF
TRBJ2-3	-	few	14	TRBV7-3	TGTGCCAGCAGCTTAGACGCTAACACAGATACGCAGTATTTT	CASSLDANTDTQYF
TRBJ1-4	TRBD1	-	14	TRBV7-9	TGTGCCAGCATTGGGGACAGCAGTAATGAAAAACTGTTTTTT	CASIGDSSNEKLFF
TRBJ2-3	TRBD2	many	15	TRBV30	TGTGCCTGGAATCCCGGCGGGAGCGTGGCAGATACGCAGTATTTT	CAWNPGGSVADTQYF
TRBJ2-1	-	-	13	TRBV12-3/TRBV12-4	TGTGCCAGCAGCGCTTCAATGTTAAATGAGCAGTTCTTC	CASSASMLNEQFF
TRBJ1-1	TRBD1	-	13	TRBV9	TGTGCCAGCAGCGTAGTGACAGGGCAGGGAGCTTTCTTT	CASSVVTGQGAFF
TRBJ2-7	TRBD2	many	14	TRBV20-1	TGCAGTGCTGTCCGGACTAGCGGAGCCTACGAGCAGTACTTC	CSAVRTSGAYEQYF